This record covers a single TCR beta chain. This record belongs to a study of cytomegalovirus exposure and HLA in healthy donors. PCR employed 60 Vbeta and 13 Jbeta primers. Per the original methods: A later analysis counted 65 million to 95 million unique TCR beta chains, roughly 11 million shared. Only in-frame clones appear in the TCRdb table, and some are missing; sequencing was by immunoSEQ multiplex PCR. From that table come the V and J calls and clone size; the DNA was used to work out D and trimming. The data hold about 160,000 clones, with 80% observed a single time. V shed 0 bases, J shed 1 base, and the junction held 2 bases outside the gene matches. CDR3 length equals 17 residues. The germline gives CDR1 KGHSH, CDR2 LQKENI.

Sequencing used PBMCs. The origin of this receptor is a man aged 25 to 40 in good health and CMV-seronegative. The rearrangement links TRBV18 to TRBJ1-4; the match to TRBD1 covers 10 bases. DNA of the CDR3: TGTGCCAGCTCACCACCTGGGACAGGGGAAACTAATGAAAAACTGTTTTTT. Protein sequence: CASSPPGTGETNEKLFF.